The 4 T cell receptor beta chains presented below share a single source sample, sequenced in a study of OX40 agonist ivuxolimab in advanced cancers. The assay was immunoSEQ multiplex PCR, and TCRdb's table has in-frame clones only and misses some. Among nearly 50,000 clones listed, about nine tenths were seen once. The specimen comprised CD4+ or CD8+ T cells sorted from blood, sampled in a trial of the OX40 agonist ivuxolimab. These TCRs come from an adult with an advanced solid tumor such as melanoma, head and neck, liver or kidney cancer.

The J gene is TRBJ1-5, the V gene TRBV19, with D uncertain. Germline lookup yields CDR1 LNHDA and CDR2 SQIVND (reference sequence). The CDR3 is made up of 12 amino acids. Trimming took 1 base from V and 4 from J, leaving 2 bases between them. The CDR3 sequence is CASSIGNQPQHF. CDR3 nucleotide sequence: TGTGCCAGTAGTATAGGGAATCAGCCCCAGCATTTT. Together with reference TRBV19 and TRBJ1-5, the CDR3 gives the full variable domain: DGGITQSPKYLFRKEGQNVTLSCEQNLNHDAMYWYRQDPGQGLRLIYYSQIVNDFQKGDIAEGYSVSREKKESFPLTVTSAQKNPTAFYLCASSIGNQPQHFGDGTRLSIL.

The chain links TRBV5-8 to TRBJ2-7; the D is unclear. The CDR3 covers 13 residues. Trimming cost V 4 bases and J 0 bases, with 8 bases left between them. CDR1 SGHTS and CDR2 YDEGEE come from the germline V gene. CDR3: CASSPRSSYEQYF. The CDR3, as DNA: TGTGCCAGCAGCCCTAGGAGCTCCTACGAGCAGTACTTC. Supplemented by reference TRBV5-8 and TRBJ2-7, the full variable domain reads EAGVTQSPTHLIKTRGQQATLRCSPISGHTSVYWYQQALGLGLQFLLWYDEGEERNRGNFPPRFSGRQFPNYSSELNVNALELEDSALYLCASSPRSSYEQYFGPGTRLTVT.

This rearrangement joins TRBV19 to TRBJ1-6; possibly TRBD1 for D (5 bases). V was shortened by 5 bases and J by 10 bases, with 18 bases between the two germline ends. The CDR3 covers 15 residues. Germline lookup yields CDR1 LNHDA and CDR2 SQIVND (reference sequence). DNA for the CDR3: TGTGCCAGTAGTCCCGCGGGCGGGGGGGAATCACCCCTCCACTTT. Translation: CASSPAGGGESPLHF.

The chain couples TRBV19 to TRBJ1-3; D remains ambiguous. Germline V gives CDR1 LNHDA, CDR2 SQIVND (reference sequence). V was trimmed by 5 bases and J by 3 bases, leaving 11 bases between them. The length of the CDR3 is 14 residues. CDR3: CASSGWTDGNTIYF. The CDR3 bases are TGTGCCAGTAGTGGTTGGACGGATGGAAACACCATATATTTT.